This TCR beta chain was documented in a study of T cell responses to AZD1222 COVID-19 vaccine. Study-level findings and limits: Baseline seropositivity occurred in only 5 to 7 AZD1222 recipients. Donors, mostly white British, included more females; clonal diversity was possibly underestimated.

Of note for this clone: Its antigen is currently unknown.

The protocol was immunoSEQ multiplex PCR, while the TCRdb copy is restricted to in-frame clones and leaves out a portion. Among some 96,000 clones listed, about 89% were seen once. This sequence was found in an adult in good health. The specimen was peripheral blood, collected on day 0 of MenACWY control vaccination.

CDR3 sequence (DNA): TGTGCCAGCAGTTACTCGGGAGGGGAGGGGGAAAAACTGTTTTTT. Protein: CASSYSGGEGEKLFF. The V gene is TRBV6-5, the J gene TRBJ1-4; the D gene is possibly TRBD1 (5 bases). CDR3 length: 15 residues. V dropped 0 bases and J dropped 8 bases, with 13 bases sitting between them. Per germline, CDR1 MNHEY and CDR2 SVGAGI.